This TCR beta chain was profiled in a study of human T cells and chemical hapten exposure. The study's findings and limits: Patch test score showed a positive correlation with PT1 expanded TCR counts. Sensitization with DPC brought no change to TCRs above 1 in 1000 in frequency.

Time point here: patch test 1, 2 weeks after DPC sensitization. The treatment here: therapeutic diphenylcyclopropenone sensitization with weekly scalp DPC. There are many counts of this clonotype. No antigen is known for it. Germline V gene data show CDR1 as KGHSH and CDR2 as LQKENI. This CDR3 region has 13 residues. Trimming removed 2 bases from V and 5 bases from J; junction bases left unmatched: 3. TCRdb recomputed calls from the RACE reads with MiXCR, one row per CDR3 protein. Among 80,000 to 95,000 distinct CDR3 sequences, around 10% were seen once, and the ten largest hold approximately 4.4%. V usage is TRBV18 and J usage is TRBJ2-7; 7 nucleotides align to TRBD1. The TCR comes from a woman aged 45-60 years with alopecia areata. Some clones in this sample may be carry-over from other donors' samples. Sequences were derived from whole blood, sampled in connection with sensitization to the hapten diphenylcyclopropenone (DPC). The CDR3 sequence: CASSPNRGNEQYF. The CDR3 nucleotides read TGTGCCAGCTCACCAAACAGGGGTAACGAGCAGTACTTC. Together with reference TRBV18 and TRBJ2-7, the CDR3 gives the full variable domain: NAGVMQNPRHLVRRRGQEARLRCSPMKGHSHVYWYRQLPEEGLKFMVYLQKENIIDESGMPKERFSAEFPKEGPSILRIQQVVRGDSAAYFCASSPNRGNEQYFGPGTRLTVT.